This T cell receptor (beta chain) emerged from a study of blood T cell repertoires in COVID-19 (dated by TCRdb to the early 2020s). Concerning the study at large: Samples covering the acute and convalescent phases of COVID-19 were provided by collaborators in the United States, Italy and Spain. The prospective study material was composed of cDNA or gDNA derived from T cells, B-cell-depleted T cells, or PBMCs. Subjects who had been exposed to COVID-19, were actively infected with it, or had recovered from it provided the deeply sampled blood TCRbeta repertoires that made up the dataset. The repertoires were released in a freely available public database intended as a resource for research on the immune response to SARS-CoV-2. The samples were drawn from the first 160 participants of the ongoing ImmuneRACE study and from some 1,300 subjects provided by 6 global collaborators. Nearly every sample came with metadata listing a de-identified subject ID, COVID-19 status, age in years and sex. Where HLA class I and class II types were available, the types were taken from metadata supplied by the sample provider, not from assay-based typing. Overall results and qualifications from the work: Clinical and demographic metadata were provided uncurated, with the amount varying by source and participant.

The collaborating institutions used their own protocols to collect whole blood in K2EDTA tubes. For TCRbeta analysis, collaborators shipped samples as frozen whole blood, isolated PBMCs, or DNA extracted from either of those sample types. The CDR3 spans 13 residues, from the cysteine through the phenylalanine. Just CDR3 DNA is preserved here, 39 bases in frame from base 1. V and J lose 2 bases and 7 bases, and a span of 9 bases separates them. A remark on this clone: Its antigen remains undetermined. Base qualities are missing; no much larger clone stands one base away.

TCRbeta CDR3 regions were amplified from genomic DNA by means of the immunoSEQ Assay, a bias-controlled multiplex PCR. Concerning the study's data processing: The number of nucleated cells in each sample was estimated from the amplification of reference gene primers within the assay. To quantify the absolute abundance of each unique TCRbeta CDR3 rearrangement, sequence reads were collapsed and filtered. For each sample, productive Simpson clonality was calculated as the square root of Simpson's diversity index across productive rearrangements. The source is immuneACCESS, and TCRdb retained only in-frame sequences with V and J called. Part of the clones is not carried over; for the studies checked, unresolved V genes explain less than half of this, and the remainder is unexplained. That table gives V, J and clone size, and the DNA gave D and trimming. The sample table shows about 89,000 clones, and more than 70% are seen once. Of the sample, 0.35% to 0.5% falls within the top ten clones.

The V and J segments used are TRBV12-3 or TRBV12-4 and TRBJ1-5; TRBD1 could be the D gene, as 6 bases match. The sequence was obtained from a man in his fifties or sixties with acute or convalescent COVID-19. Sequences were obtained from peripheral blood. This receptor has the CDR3 CASSLSDRQPQHF. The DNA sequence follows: TGTGCCAGCAGTTTAAGCGACAGGCAGCCCCAGCATTTT.